This record covers a single TCR beta chain. Cohort assignment relied on participant-reported clinical history. Recovered status applied to Cohort 3 donors who had two consecutive negative PCRs. It also applied to those with clearance or with symptom resolution. This specimen belongs to a study of blood T cell repertoires in COVID-19. Here immunoSEQ multiplex PCR was the method, and the copy in TCRdb shows in-frame clones only, minus some. The sample carries a few hundred thousand clones, more than 85% recorded once. This CDR3 spans 15 amino acids. J lost 8 bases, V lost 1 base, and 5 bases had no gene match. Germline-derived CDR1 and CDR2 are SEHNR and FQNEAQ (reference sequence).

Sequenced sample: PBMCs or T cells enriched from blood (not recorded which). V and J are TRBV7-9 and TRBJ1-4; the match to TRBD1 covers 9 bases. The receptor was isolated from a woman in her thirties who had recovered from COVID-19. The CDR3 sequence is CASSLGDRVGEKLFF. The CDR3 bases are TGTGCCAGCAGCTTAGGGGACAGGGTAGGCGAAAAACTGTTTTTT.